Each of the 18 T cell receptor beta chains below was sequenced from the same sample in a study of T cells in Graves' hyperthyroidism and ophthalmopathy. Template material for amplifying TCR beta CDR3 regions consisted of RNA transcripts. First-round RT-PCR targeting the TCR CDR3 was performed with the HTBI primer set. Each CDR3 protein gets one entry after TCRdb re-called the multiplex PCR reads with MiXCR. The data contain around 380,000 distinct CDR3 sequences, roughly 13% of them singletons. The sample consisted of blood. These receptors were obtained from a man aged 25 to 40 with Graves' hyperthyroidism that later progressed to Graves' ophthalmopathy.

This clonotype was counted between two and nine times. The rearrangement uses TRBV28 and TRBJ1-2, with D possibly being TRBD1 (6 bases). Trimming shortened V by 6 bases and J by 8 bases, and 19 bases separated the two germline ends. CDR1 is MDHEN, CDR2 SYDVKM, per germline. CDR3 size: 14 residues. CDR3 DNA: TGTGCCAGCAGCGATTTCCAGGGGTTGGGAGGCTACACCTTC. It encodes CASSDFQGLGGYTF.

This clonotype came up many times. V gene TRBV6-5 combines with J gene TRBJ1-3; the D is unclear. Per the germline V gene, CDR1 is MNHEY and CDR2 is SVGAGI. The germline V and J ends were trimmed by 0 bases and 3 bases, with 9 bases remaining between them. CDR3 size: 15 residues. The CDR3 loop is CASSYSMYDGNTIYF. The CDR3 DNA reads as TGTGCCAGCAGTTACTCGATGTATGATGGAAACACCATATATTTT.

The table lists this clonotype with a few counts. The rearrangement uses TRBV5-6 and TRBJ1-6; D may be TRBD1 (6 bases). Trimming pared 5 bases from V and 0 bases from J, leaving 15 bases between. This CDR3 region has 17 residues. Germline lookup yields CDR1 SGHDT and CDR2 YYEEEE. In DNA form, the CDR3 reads TGTGCCAGCAGGTCTTGGGGGCCCAGCTCCTATAATTCACCCCTCCACTTT. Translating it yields CASRSWGPSSYNSPLHF. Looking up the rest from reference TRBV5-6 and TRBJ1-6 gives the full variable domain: DAGVTQSPTHLIKTRGQQVTLRCSPKSGHDTVSWYQQALGQGPQFIFQYYEEEERQRGNFPDRFSGHQFPNYSSELNVNALLLGDSALYLCASRSWGPSSYNSPLHFGNGTRLTVT.

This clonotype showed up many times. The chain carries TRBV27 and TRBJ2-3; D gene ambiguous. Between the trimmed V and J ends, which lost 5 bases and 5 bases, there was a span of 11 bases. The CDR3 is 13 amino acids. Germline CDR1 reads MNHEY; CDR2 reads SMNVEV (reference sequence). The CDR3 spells CASSNPGVDTQYF. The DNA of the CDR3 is TGTGCCAGCAGTAACCCAGGTGTAGATACGCAGTATTTT.

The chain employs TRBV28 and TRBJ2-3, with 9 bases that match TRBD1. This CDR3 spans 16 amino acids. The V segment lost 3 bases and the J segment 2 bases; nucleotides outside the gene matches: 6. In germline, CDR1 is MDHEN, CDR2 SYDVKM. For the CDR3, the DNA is TGTGCCAGCAGTTTCCCGACAGGGGGTGACACAGATACGCAGTATTTT. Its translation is CASSFPTGGDTDTQYF. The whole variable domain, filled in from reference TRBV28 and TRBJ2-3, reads DVKVTQSSRYLVKRTGEKVFLECVQDMDHENMFWYRQDPGLGLRLIYFSYDVKMKEKGDIPEGYSVSREKKERFSLILESASTNQTSMYLCASSFPTGGDTDTQYFGPGTRLTVL.

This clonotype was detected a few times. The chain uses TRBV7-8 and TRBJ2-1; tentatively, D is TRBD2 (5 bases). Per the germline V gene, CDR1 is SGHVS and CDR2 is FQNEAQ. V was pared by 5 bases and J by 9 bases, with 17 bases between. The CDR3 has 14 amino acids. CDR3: CASSPQRLGSEQFF. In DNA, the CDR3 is TGTGCCAGCAGCCCACAAAGATTAGGGAGTGAGCAGTTCTTC.

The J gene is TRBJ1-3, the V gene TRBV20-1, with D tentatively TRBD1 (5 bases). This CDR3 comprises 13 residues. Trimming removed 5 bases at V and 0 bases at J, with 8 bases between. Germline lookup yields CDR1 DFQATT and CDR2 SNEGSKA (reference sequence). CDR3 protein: CSAEGTSGNTIYF. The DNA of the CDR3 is TGCAGTGCTGAAGGGACCTCTGGAAACACCATATATTTT.

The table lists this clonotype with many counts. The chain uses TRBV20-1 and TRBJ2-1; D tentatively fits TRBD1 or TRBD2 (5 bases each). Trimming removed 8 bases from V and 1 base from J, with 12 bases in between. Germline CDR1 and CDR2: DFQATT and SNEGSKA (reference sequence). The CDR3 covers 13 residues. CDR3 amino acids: CSTGTLSYNEQFF. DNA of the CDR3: TGCAGTACCGGGACCCTTTCCTACAATGAGCAGTTCTTC.

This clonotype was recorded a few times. The CDR3 is CASSVVQGGSTDTQYF. Here the CDR3 DNA reads TGTGCCAGCAGCGTAGTTCAGGGTGGTAGCACAGATACGCAGTATTTT. This chain joins TRBV9 and TRBJ2-3; possible D gene TRBD1, 5 bases. V was trimmed by 0 bases and J by 0 bases, leaving 11 bases between them. There are 16 residues in the CDR3. In germline, CDR1 is SGDLS, CDR2 YYNGEE.

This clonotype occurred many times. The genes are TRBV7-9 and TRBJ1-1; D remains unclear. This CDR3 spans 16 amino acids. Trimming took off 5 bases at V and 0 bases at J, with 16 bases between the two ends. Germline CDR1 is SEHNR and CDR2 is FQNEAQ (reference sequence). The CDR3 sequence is CASSPSGGGMNTEAFF. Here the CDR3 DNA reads TGTGCCAGCAGCCCTAGTGGAGGCGGTATGAACACTGAAGCTTTCTTT.

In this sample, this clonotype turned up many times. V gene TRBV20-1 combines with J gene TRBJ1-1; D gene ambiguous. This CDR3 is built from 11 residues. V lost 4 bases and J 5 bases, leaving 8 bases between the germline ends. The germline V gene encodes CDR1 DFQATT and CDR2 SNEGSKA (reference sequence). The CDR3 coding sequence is TGCAGTGCTAACCGGGGAACTGAAGCTTTCTTT. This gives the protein CSANRGTEAFF.

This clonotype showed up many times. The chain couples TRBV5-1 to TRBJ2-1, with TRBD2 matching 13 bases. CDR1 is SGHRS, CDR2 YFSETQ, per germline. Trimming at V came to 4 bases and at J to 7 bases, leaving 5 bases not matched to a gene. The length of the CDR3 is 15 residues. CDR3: CASSPLAGGPNEQFF. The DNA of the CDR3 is TGCGCCAGCAGCCCACTAGCGGGGGGGCCGAATGAGCAGTTCTTC.

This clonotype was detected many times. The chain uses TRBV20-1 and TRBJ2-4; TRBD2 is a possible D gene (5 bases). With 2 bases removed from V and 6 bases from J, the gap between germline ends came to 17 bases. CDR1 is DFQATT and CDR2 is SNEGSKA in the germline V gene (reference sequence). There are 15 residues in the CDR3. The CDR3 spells CSARSSEGSINIQYF. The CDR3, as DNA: TGCAGTGCTAGAAGTAGCGAAGGGTCCATAAACATTCAGTACTTC.

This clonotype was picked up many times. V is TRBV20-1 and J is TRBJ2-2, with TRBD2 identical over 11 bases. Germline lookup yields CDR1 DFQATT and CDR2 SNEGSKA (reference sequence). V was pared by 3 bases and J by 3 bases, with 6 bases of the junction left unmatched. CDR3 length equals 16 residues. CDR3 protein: CSASASGGRYTGELFF. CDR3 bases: TGCAGTGCTAGCGCTAGCGGGGGGCGTTACACCGGGGAGCTGTTTTTT.

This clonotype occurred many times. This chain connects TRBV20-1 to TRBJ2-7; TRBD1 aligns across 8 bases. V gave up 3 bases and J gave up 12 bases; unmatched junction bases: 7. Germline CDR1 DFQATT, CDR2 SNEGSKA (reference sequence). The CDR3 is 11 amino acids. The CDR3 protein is CSARTGARRYF. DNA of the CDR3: TGCAGTGCTAGGACAGGGGCGAGGAGGTACTTC.

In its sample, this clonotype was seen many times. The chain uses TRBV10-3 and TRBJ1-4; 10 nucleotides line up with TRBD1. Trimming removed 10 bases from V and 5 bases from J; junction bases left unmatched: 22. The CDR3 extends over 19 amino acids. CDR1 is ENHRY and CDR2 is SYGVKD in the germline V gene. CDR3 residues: CATKPTGGPPQHPNEKLFF. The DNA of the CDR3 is TGTGCCACCAAACCGACAGGGGGCCCCCCTCAGCACCCCAATGAAAAACTGTTTTTT.

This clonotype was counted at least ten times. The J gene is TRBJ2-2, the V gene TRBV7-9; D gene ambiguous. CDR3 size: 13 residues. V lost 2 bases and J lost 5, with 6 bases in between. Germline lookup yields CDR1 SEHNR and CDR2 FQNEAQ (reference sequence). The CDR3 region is CASSLMETGELFF. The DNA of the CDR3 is TGTGCCAGCAGCTTAATGGAAACCGGGGAGCTGTTTTTT.

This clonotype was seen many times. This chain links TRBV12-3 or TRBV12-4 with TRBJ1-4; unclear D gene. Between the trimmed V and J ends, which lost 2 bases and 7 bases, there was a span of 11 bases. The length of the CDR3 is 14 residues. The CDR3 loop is CASSLSWTGEKLFF. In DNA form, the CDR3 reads TGTGCCAGCAGTTTAAGCTGGACCGGTGAAAAACTGTTTTTT.